Given below is one TCR beta chain in context. Antigen unknown. A 10-day culture period preceded the isolation of CD4+ T cells. Participants got two doses of BNT162b2 or mRNA-1273 vaccine. IL-2 medium supplanted half the medium on days 3 and 7. Some clones are missing from TCRdb's copy, which holds only in-frame ones; the method was immunoSEQ multiplex PCR. The sample lists 45,000 to 55,000 clones, about three quarters occurring once. This specimen belongs to a study of vaccination effects on CD4 cells after COVID-19. Looking at the study overall: Post-vaccine draws lagged the second dose by a median of 72 days.

Study-level results: The study enrolled few convalescent patients and sampled no early post-infection timepoints.

The clonotype comes from a human donor who received a COVID-19 vaccine. Sample: CD4+ T cells from PBMCs cultured without peptide, taken after COVID-19 vaccination.

For the CDR3, the DNA is TGTGCCAGCGGGGCGGGCTCCTACAATGAGCAGTTCTTC. It encodes CASGAGSYNEQFF. The chain recombines TRBV9 with TRBJ2-1; D possibly matches TRBD1 or TRBD2 (5 bases each). Germline V gene lookup returns CDR1 SGDLS and CDR2 YYNGEE. The CDR3 spans 13 residues. Trimming took off 7 bases at V and 0 bases at J, with 8 bases between the two ends. Filled out from reference TRBV9 and TRBJ2-1, the complete variable domain reads DSGVTQTPKHLITATGQRVTLRCSPRSGDLSVYWYQQSLDQGLQFLIQYYNGEERAKGNILERFSAQQFPDLHSELNLSSLELGDSALYFCASGAGSYNEQFFGPGTRLTVL.